Here is one TCR beta chain with its context. Its antigen is not yet known. Base-call qualities are not available, and no considerably larger clone is one nucleotide away. Libraries came from PCR. For sequencing, an Illumina HiSeq 2500 was employed. TCR libraries were prepared with molecular barcoding, using unique molecular identifiers to normalize TCRbeta repertoire quantification. The raw public data were reprocessed by TCRdb itself: fastp quality trimming at Q25, MiXCR clonotype calling, in-frame beta chains only. Rows matching on CDR3 protein sequence are summarized as one entry with the most common DNA and genes. This sample gives 700,000 to 950,000 distinct CDR3 sequences in total; under 20% of them show up just once. The ten most abundant clones make up under 6% of the sample. The data are from a study of T-cell reconstitution after alpha-beta-depleted transplantation in children (dated by TCRdb to 2016 to 2018). Background for the entire study: T-cell immune reconstitution after TCRalphabeta/CD19-depleted allogeneic hematopoietic cell transplantation in children was quantitatively tracked in the study by means of TCR repertoire profiling. On the study overall, not on this receptor specifically: Over subsequent months, a decline in hyperexpanded clone frequencies was noted, and after one year, T-cell counts and TCRbeta diversity were mostly ascribed to newly produced T cells. In some patients, the high TCRbeta diversity seen at day 60 was put down to recipient T cells and intrathymic progenitors that had survived conditioning. The apparently early recovery of alphabetaT-cell counts about two months after transplant reportedly depended on only several hundred rapidly expanded clones that came from non-depleted graft cells.

This specimen's treatment or condition label, per the study, means: allogeneic hematopoietic cell transplantation with graft depleted of TCRalphabeta T cells and CD19 B cells. The children who served as transplant recipients had been given grafts of TCRalphabeta/CD19-depleted allogeneic hematopoietic cells. This specimen was PBMCs, mostly from graft donor cells, taken 360 days after TCRalphabeta/CD19-depleted stem cell transplant. This clonotype was sampled from a male patient younger than 18 who had a stem cell transplant for acute lymphoblastic leukemia, so the T cells may come from the graft donor.

The DNA is TGTGCCACCAGTTTTGGGGAAAGGGCCTCCTACGAGCAGTACTTC. It encodes CATSFGERASYEQYF. The receptor chain draws on TRBV24-1 and TRBJ2-7; the D gene cannot be resolved reliably. Trimming costs V 6 bases and J 0 bases, and their ends lie 14 bases apart. The CDR3 goes from the cysteine to the phenylalanine over 15 residues. Left in the record is the CDR3 DNA by itself, 45 bases read in frame from the first base. In the germline V gene, CDR1 corresponds to KGHDR and CDR2 to SFDVKD.